These 23 T cell receptor beta chains were all obtained from the same sample, sequenced in a study of blood T cell repertoires in COVID-19. Some clones are missing from TCRdb's copy, which holds only in-frame ones; the method was immunoSEQ multiplex PCR. The data show hundreds of thousands of clones, with roughly 90% seen just once and 2.6% held by the top ten. Sequencing input: PBMCs or T cells enriched from blood (not recorded which). The receptors were gathered from a man in his sixties who had recovered from COVID-19.

This clone was found once. The chain couples TRBV4-3 to TRBJ1-2; 9 bases align to TRBD1. The CDR3 totals 14 residues. With 4 bases clipped from V and 6 bases from J, the junction kept 6 bases outside the gene matches. Germline V gives CDR1 LGHNA, CDR2 YSLEER. CDR3 bases: TGCGCCAGCAGCCCGACAGGGGGGTTGGATGGCTACACCTTC. Its translation is CASSPTGGLDGYTF.

V and J are TRBV27 and TRBJ1-2; D is possibly TRBD1 (5 bases). The CDR3 totals 15 residues. Trimming removed 6 bases from V and 4 bases from J, with 18 bases in between. From germline, CDR1 is MNHEY and CDR2 SMNVEV (reference sequence). CDR3 amino acids: CASRGGGAYAYGYTF. The CDR3 DNA reads as TGTGCCAGCAGGGGGGGAGGCGCCTACGCCTATGGCTACACCTTC.

The rearrangement links TRBV6-5 to TRBJ1-1; no clear D gene. This CDR3 contains 13 residues. Per the germline V gene, CDR1 is MNHEY and CDR2 is SVGAGI. The V end was cut by 6 bases, the J end by 0 bases, with 8 bases between. The CDR3 DNA is TGTGCCAGCAGACCCGGGGTGAACACTGAAGCTTTCTTT. Translation: CASRPGVNTEAFF.

V gene TRBV5-8 combines with J gene TRBJ1-1; a possible D gene is TRBD1 (5 bases). CDR3 length: 15 residues. Trimming shortened V by 3 bases and J by 1 base, and 13 bases separated the two germline ends. Germline-derived CDR1 and CDR2 are SGHTS and YDEGEE. The CDR3 sequence is CASSYGASRNTEAFF. The CDR3 DNA reads TGTGCCAGCAGCTATGGGGCCTCAAGGAACACTGAAGCTTTCTTT.

The table lists this clone with a few counts. The chain has TRBV27 and TRBJ1-6; 8 bases are a match to TRBD1. The CDR3 loop spans 14 amino acids. Unmatched junction bases numbered 10, after V lost 8 bases and J lost 10 bases. Germline loops: CDR1 MNHEY, CDR2 SMNVEV (reference sequence). DNA for the CDR3: TGTGCCAGCGGTCCCTCAGGGGGCTTCTCACCCCTCCACTTT. Amino acids: CASGPSGGFSPLHF.

The chain employs TRBV7-2 and TRBJ1-6; 8 bases align to TRBD1. The CDR3 is 14 amino acids. The V gene's germline CDR1 is SGHTA and CDR2 FQGNSA. Losses at the gene ends were 5 bases for V and 7 bases for J; bases not matched to a gene: 4. The DNA for the CDR3 is TGTGCCAGCAGCGTCCGACAGGGGAATTCACCCCTCCACTTT. It yields the protein CASSVRQGNSPLHF.

The chain combines TRBV9 with TRBJ2-5, with 10 bases fitting TRBD2. The CDR3 contains 16 residues. The V gene end was trimmed by 0 bases and the J gene end by 4 bases; junction bases not matched to a gene: 6. Germline CDR1 reads SGDLS; CDR2 reads YYNGEE. The CDR3 nucleotides read TGTGCCAGCAGCGTAGGAACTAGCGGGATTGGAGAGACCCAGTACTTC. As protein: CASSVGTSGIGETQYF.

This chain connects TRBV7-9 to TRBJ2-7, with 7 bases fitting TRBD1. Germline values: CDR1 SEHNR, CDR2 FQNEAQ (reference sequence). There are 14 residues in the CDR3. Germline trimming cut 4 bases from V and 7 bases from J; bases unmatched to any gene: 10. DNA of the CDR3: TGTGCCAGCAGCTCACAGGGGCCTGTCTTGGAGCAGTACTTC. This encodes CASSSQGPVLEQYF.

The chain recombines TRBV19 with TRBJ1-1; D is unclear. The V end was cut by 9 bases, the J end by 0 bases, with 11 bases between. Germline loops: CDR1 LNHDA, CDR2 SQIVND (reference sequence). The CDR3 loop spans 13 amino acids. The CDR3: CASSDSLNTEAFF. The DNA of the CDR3 is TGTGCCAGCTCAGATTCCTTGAACACTGAAGCTTTCTTT.

The genes are TRBV4-2 and TRBJ2-7, with 7 bases identical to TRBD1. J lost 0 bases, V lost 4 bases, and 3 bases had no gene match. The CDR3 has 14 amino acids. Germline-derived CDR1 and CDR2 are LGHNA and YNFKEQ. The CDR3: CASSPRTGSYEQYF. CDR3 in DNA: TGTGCCAGCAGCCCCCGGACAGGCTCCTACGAGCAGTACTTC.

V and J are TRBV11-2 and TRBJ2-7, with 7 bases matching TRBD2. Germline V gene sequence: CDR1 SGHAT, CDR2 FQNNGV. With V trimmed by 1 base and J by 4 bases, 10 bases remained unmatched. CDR3 length equals 16 residues. This chain's CDR3 is CASSLARGGALYEQYF. CDR3 sequence (DNA): TGTGCCAGCAGCTTAGCGCGGGGAGGGGCCTTATACGAGCAGTACTTC.

V is TRBV11-2 and J is TRBJ1-3; D remains unclear. In germline, CDR1 is SGHAT, CDR2 FQNNGV. V was clipped by 2 bases and J by 0 bases, with 11 bases between them. The CDR3 loop spans 16 amino acids. CDR3 residues: CASSLSATGSGNTIYF. The DNA for the CDR3 is TGTGCCAGCAGCTTAAGCGCGACTGGCTCTGGAAACACCATATATTTT. Based on the CDR3 plus reference TRBV11-2 and TRBJ1-3, the full variable domain is EAGVAQSPRYKIIEKRQSVAFWCNPISGHATLYWYQQILGQGPKLLIQFQNNGVVDDSQLPKDRFSAERLKGVDSTLKIQPAKLEDSAVYLCASSLSATGSGNTIYFGEGSWLTVV.

The rearrangement joins TRBV19 to TRBJ1-4, with TRBD1 as a possible D gene (6 bases). The V and J ends lost 4 bases and 4 bases respectively, with 16 bases between them. Germline loops: CDR1 LNHDA, CDR2 SQIVND (reference sequence). CDR3 length equals 16 residues. The CDR3 protein is CASSSWGRGSNEKLFF. The DNA of the CDR3 is TGTGCCAGTAGTAGCTGGGGGCGAGGTAGTAATGAAAAACTGTTTTTT.

This clone was observed a single time. The J gene is TRBJ1-1, the V gene TRBV28; a weak D match, TRBD1 (6 bases). CDR1 and CDR2 from the germline V gene are MDHEN and SYDVKM. The CDR3 extends over 14 amino acids. Trimming pared 2 bases from V and 5 bases from J, leaving 12 bases between. The CDR3 is CASSLGRGGTEAFF. CDR3 bases: TGTGCCAGCAGTTTAGGCAGGGGAGGGACTGAAGCTTTCTTT.

This clone was seen only a few times. This chain links TRBV6-2 or TRBV6-3 with TRBJ2-2; TRBD1 might be the D (6 bases). Germline CDR1 and CDR2: MNHEY and SVGEGT. CDR3 length: 15 residues. Between the trimmed V and J ends, which lost 6 bases and 3 bases, there was a span of 14 bases. The CDR3, as DNA: TGTGCCAGCAGCCGGAACAGGGTTGACACCGGGGAGCTGTTTTTT. This translates into CASSRNRVDTGELFF.

This rearrangement joins TRBV7-9 to TRBJ2-5; a weak D match, TRBD1 (6 bases). This CDR3 spans 15 amino acids. Per germline, CDR1 SEHNR and CDR2 FQNEAQ (reference sequence). Trimming left V 0 bases short and J 5 bases short, with 13 bases between. The CDR3 reads CASSLAGALRETQYF. CDR3 sequence (DNA): TGTGCCAGCAGCTTAGCGGGGGCCCTCCGGGAGACCCAGTACTTC.

The genes are TRBV9 and TRBJ2-6; 7 bases are shared with TRBD1. The germline V gene has CDR1 SGDLS and CDR2 YYNGEE. Trimming removed 3 bases from V and 1 base from J; junction bases left unmatched: 7. There are 17 residues in the CDR3. CDR3 in amino acids: CASSAKTGQSGANVLTF. The CDR3 DNA follows: TGTGCCAGCAGCGCGAAGACAGGGCAGTCTGGGGCCAACGTCCTGACTTTC.

The chain joins TRBV5-6 to TRBJ1-1; D may be TRBD1 (6 bases). Germline V gene data show CDR1 as SGHDT and CDR2 as YYEEEE. The V end was cut by 4 bases, the J end by 2 bases, with 9 bases between. The CDR3 has 13 residues. The DNA for the CDR3 is TGTGCCAGCAGCCCACAGGGTAACACTGAAGCTTTCTTT. Translating it yields CASSPQGNTEAFF.

The gene calls are TRBV7-9 and TRBJ1-1; no clear D. CDR3 length equals 14 residues. The germline CDR1 and CDR2 sequences are SEHNR and FQNEAQ (reference sequence). Trimming stripped 4 bases from V and 5 bases from J, with 14 bases between. CDR3 in DNA: TGTGCCAGCAGCTCTTTAAAAGCGCTGACTGAAGCTTTCTTT. It specifies CASSSLKALTEAFF.

The gene calls are TRBV9 and TRBJ1-1; D possibly corresponds to TRBD1 (6 bases). The CDR3 length is 15 residues. V was trimmed by 0 bases and J by 3 bases, leaving 12 bases between them. Germline V gene lookup returns CDR1 SGDLS and CDR2 YYNGEE. This CDR3 is CASSVGGGLDTEAFF. CDR3 DNA sequence: TGTGCCAGCAGCGTAGGGGGGGGCTTGGACACTGAAGCTTTCTTT.

The rearrangement joins TRBV27 to TRBJ1-6; D possibly corresponds to TRBD1 (5 bases). The CDR3 runs to 16 residues. The germline V gene encodes CDR1 MNHEY and CDR2 SMNVEV (reference sequence). V lost 5 bases and J lost 6, with 17 bases in between. The CDR3, as DNA: TGTGCCAGCAGTGGCGACAGCAACTTTTCTAATTCACCCCTCCACTTT. Protein: CASSGDSNFSNSPLHF.

The chain couples TRBV6-5 to TRBJ1-1; weak D call: TRBD1 (6 bases). Germline values: CDR1 MNHEY, CDR2 SVGAGI. This CDR3 comprises 14 residues. The ends were cut back, 6 bases at V and 1 base at J, with 12 bases in the middle. CDR3 sequence reads: CASSPGQRNTEAFF. In DNA, the CDR3 is TGTGCCAGCAGCCCCGGACAGAGGAACACTGAAGCTTTCTTT.

The chain links TRBV3-1 (or the pseudogene TRBV3-2) to TRBJ2-7; the D is unclear. The CDR3 has 14 residues. V lost 2 bases and J lost 5, with 13 bases in between. CDR1 and CDR2 from the germline V gene are LGHDT and YNNKEL (reference sequence). The CDR3 is CASSQQVLLDEQYF. The CDR3 DNA follows: TGTGCCAGCAGCCAACAAGTACTTTTGGACGAGCAGTACTTC.